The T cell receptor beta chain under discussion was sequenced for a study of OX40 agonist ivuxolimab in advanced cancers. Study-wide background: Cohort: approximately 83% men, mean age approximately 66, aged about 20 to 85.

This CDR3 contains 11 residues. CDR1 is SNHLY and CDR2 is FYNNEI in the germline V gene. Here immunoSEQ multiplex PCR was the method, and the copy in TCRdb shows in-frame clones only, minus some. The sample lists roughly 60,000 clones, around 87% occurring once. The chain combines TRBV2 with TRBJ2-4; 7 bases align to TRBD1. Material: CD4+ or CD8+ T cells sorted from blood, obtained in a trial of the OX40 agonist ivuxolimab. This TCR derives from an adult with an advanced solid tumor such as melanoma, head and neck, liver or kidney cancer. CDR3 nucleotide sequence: TGTGGGACAGGAGGTAAAAACATTCAGTACTTC. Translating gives CGTGGKNIQYF.